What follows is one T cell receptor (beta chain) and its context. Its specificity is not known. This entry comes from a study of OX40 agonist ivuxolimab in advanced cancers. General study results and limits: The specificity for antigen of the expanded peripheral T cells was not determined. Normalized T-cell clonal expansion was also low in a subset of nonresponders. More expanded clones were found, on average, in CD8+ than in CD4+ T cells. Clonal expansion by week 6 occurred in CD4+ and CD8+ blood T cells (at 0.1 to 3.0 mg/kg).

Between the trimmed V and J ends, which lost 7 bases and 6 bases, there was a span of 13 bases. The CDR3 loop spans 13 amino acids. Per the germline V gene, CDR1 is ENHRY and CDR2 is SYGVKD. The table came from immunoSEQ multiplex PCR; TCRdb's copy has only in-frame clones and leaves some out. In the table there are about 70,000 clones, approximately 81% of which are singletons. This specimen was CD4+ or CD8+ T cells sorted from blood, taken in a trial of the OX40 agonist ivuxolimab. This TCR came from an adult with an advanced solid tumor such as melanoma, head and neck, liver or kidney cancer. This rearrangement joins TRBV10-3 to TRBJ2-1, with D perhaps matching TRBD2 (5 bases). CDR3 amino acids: CAITGDGINEQFF. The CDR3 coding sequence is TGTGCCATCACCGGGGATGGGATCAATGAGCAGTTCTTC.